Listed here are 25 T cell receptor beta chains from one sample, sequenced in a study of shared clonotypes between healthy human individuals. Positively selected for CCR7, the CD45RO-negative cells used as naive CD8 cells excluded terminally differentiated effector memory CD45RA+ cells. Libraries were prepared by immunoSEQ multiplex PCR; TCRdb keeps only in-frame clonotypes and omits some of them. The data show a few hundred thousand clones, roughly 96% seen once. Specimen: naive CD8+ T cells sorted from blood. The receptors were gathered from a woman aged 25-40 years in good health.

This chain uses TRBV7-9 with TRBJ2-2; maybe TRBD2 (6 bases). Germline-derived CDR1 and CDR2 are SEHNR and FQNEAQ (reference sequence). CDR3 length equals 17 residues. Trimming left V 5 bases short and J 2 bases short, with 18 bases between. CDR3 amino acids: CASSLARGAGNTGELFF. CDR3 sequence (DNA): TGTGCCAGCAGCCTTGCTCGAGGGGCGGGAAACACCGGGGAGCTGTTTTTT.

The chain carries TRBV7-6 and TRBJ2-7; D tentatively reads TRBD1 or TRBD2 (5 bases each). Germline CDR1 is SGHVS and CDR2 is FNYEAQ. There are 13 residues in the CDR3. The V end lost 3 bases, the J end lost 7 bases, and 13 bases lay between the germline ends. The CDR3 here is CASSFDRDGEQYF. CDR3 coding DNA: TGTGCCAGCAGCTTTGACCGGGACGGAGAGCAGTACTTC.

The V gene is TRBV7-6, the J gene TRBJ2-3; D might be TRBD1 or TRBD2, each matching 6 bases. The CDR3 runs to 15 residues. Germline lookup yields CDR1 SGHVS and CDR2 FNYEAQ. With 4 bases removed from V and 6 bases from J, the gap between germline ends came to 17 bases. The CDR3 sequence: CASSWGAGSRDTQYF. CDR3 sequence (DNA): TGTGCCAGCAGCTGGGGGGCTGGTAGCCGGGATACGCAGTATTTT. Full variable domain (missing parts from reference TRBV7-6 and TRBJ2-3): GAGVSQSPRYKVTKRGQDVALRCDPISGHVSLYWYRQALGQGPEFLTYFNYEAQQDKSGLPNDRFSAERPEGSISTLTIQRTEQRDSAMYRCASSWGAGSRDTQYFGPGTRLTVL.

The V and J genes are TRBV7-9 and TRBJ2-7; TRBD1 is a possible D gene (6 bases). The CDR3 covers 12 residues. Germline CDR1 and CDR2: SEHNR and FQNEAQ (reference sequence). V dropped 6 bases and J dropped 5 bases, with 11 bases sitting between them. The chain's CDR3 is CASSFHRDEQYF. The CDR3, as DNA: TGTGCCAGCAGTTTCCACAGGGACGAGCAGTACTTC.

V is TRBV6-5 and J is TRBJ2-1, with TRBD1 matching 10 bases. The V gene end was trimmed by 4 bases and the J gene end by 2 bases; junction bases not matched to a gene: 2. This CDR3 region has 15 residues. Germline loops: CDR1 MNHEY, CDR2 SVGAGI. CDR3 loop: CASSFGTGAYNEQFF. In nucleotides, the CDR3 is TGTGCCAGCAGTTTCGGGACAGGGGCCTACAATGAGCAGTTCTTC.

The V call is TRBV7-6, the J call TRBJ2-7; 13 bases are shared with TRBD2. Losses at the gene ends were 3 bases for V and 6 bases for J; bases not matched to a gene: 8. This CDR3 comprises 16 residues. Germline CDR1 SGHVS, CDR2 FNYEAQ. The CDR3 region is CASSFGLAGVEGEQYF. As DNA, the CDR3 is TGTGCCAGCAGCTTCGGACTAGCGGGAGTGGAAGGCGAGCAGTACTTC.

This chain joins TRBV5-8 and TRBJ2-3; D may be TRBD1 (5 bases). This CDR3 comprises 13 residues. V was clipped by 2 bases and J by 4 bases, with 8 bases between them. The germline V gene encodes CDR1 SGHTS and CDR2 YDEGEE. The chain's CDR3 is CASSLGVADTQYF. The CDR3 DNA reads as TGTGCCAGCAGCTTAGGGGTCGCAGATACGCAGTATTTT.

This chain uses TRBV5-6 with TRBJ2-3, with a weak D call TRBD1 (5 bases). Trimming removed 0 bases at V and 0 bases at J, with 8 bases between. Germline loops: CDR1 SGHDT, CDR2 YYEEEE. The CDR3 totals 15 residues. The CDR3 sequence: CASSLGQLSTDTQYF. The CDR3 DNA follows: TGTGCCAGCAGCTTGGGACAGCTGAGCACAGATACGCAGTATTTT.

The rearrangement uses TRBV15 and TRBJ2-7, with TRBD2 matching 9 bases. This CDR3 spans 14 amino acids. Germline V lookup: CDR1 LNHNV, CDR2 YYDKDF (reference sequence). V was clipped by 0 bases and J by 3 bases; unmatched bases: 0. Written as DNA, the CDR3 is TGTGCCACCAGCAGAGAAGCGGGGGGCTACGAGCAGTACTTC. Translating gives CATSREAGGYEQYF.

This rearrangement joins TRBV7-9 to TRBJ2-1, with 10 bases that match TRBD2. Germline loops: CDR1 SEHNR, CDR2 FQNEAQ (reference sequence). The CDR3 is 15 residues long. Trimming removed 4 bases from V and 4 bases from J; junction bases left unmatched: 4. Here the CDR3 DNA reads TGTGCCAGCAGCTCAGAACTAGCGGGATACAATGAGCAGTTCTTC. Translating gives CASSSELAGYNEQFF.

The CDR3 protein is CSVGGGKNQGETQYF. The CDR3, as DNA: TGCAGCGTTGGGGGCGGGAAAAATCAAGGGGAGACCCAGTACTTC. V gene TRBV29-1 combines with J gene TRBJ2-5; weak D call: TRBD2 (6 bases). This CDR3 contains 15 residues. Trimming took 4 bases from V and 5 from J, leaving 20 bases between them. Germline lookup yields CDR1 SQVTM and CDR2 ANQGSEA.

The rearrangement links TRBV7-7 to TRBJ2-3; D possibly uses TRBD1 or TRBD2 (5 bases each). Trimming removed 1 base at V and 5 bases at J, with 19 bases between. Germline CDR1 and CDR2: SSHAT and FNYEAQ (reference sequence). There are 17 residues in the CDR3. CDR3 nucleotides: TGTGCCAGCAGCTTAGACGTTGTTTCTCTGGGGGAAGATACGCAGTATTTT. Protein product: CASSLDVVSLGEDTQYF.

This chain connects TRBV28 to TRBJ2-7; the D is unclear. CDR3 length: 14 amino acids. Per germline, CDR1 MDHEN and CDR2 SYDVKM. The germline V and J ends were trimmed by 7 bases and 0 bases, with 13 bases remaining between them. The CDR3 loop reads CASTTPGSSYEQYF. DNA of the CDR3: TGTGCCAGCACTACTCCCGGGTCCTCCTACGAGCAGTACTTC.

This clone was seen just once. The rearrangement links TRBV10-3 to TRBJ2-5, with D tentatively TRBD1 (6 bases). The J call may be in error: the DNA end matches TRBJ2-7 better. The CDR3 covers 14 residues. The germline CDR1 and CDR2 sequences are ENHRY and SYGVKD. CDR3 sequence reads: CAITPGHEPYEQYF. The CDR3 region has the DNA TGTGCCATCACTCCGGGACATGAACCCTACGAGCAGTACTTC.

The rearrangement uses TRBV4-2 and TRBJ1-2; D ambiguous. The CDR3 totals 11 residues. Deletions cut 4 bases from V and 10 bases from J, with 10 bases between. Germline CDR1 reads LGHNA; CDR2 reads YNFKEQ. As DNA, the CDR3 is TGTGCCAGCAGCCGAGGCGATGACTACACCTTC. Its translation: CASSRGDDYTF.

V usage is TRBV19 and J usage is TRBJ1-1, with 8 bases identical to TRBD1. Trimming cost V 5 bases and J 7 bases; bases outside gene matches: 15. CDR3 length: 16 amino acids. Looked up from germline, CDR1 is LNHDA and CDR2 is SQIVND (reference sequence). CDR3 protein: CASSFEQGVGFGEAFF. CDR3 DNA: TGTGCCAGTAGTTTCGAACAGGGGGTTGGGTTTGGTGAAGCTTTCTTT.

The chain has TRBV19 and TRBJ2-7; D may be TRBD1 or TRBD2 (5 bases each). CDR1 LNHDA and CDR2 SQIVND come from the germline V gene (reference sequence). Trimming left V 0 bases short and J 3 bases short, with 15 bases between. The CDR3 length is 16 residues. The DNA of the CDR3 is TGTGCCAGTAGTATAGACACCGGGACGGCTTTCTACGAGCAGTACTTC. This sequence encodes CASSIDTGTAFYEQYF.

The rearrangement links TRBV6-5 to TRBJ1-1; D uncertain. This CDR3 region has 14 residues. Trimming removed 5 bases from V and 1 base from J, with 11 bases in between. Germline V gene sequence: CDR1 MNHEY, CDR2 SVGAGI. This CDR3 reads CASSPGEGNTEAFF. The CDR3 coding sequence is TGTGCCAGCAGTCCGGGCGAAGGGAACACTGAAGCTTTCTTT.

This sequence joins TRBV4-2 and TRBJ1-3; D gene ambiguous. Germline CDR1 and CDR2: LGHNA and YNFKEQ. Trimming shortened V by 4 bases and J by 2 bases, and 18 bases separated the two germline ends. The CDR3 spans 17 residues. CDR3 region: CASSLDPLTGAGNTIYF. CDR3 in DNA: TGTGCCAGCAGCCTAGACCCTTTGACTGGCGCTGGAAACACCATATATTTT.

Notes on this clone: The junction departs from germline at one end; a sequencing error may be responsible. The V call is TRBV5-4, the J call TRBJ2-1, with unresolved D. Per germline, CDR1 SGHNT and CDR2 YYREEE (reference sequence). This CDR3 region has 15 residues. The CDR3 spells CASNLGTGPYNEQFF. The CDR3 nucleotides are TGTGCCAGCAACTTGGGAACGGGTCCCTACAATGAGCAGTTCTTC. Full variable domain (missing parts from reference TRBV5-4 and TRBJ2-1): ETGVTQSPTHLIKTRGQQVTLRCSSQSGHNTVSWYQQALGQGPQFIFQYYREEENGRGNFPPRFSGLQFPNYSSELNVNALELDDSALYLCASNLGTGPYNEQFFGPGTRLTVL.

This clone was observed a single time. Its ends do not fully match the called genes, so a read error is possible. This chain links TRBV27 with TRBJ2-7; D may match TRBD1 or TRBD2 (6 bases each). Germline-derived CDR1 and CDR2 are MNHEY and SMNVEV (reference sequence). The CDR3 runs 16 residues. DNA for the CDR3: TGTGCCAGCAGCCAGGGAGGTGGGCAGGGGCCCTATGAGCAGTACTTC. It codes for CASSQGGGQGPYEQYF.

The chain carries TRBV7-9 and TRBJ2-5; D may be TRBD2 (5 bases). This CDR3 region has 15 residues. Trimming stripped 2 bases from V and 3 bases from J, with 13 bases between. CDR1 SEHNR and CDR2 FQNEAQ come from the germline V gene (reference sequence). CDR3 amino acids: CASSLTSGIKETQYF. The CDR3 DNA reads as TGTGCCAGCAGCTTAACGTCGGGGATCAAAGAGACCCAGTACTTC.

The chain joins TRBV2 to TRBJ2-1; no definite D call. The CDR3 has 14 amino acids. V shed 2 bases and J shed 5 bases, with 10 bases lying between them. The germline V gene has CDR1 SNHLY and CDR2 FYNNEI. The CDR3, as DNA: TGTGCCAGCAGTGAATGGTCAGGCAACAATGAGCAGTTCTTC. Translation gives CASSEWSGNNEQFF.

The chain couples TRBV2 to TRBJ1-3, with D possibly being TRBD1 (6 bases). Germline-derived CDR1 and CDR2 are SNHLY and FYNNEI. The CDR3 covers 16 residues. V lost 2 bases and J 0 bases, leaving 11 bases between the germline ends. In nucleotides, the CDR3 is TGTGCCAGCAGTGAAAGACAGGCCTACTCTGGAAACACCATATATTTT. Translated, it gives CASSERQAYSGNTIYF.

CDR3 sequence reads: CASEYEAGDYNEQFF. The CDR3 DNA reads TGTGCCAGCGAGTATGAAGCGGGAGACTACAATGAGCAGTTCTTC. This chain joins TRBV28 and TRBJ2-1; TRBD2 agrees at 8 bases. The V and J ends lost 8 bases and 3 bases, in that order; junction bases with no gene match: 9. Germline CDR1 reads MDHEN; CDR2 reads SYDVKM. The CDR3 sequence is 15 residues long.